Below are 32 T cell receptor beta chains sequenced from a single sample in a study of T-cell reconstitution after alpha-beta-depleted transplantation in children. The TCRbeta library was prepared with unique molecular identifiers. TCRdb redid the calling of the PCR reads with MiXCR, one entry per CDR3 protein. Of about 260,000 distinct CDR3 sequences listed, 11% are singletons. This specimen was peripheral blood, taken 180 days after TCRalphabeta/CD19-depleted stem cell transplant. The receptor set was obtained from a male patient between 2 and 15 years old who had a stem cell transplant for chronic granulomatous disease, so the T cells may come from the graft donor.

The sample holds many counts of this clonotype. The chain carries TRBV29-1 and TRBJ2-5, with 8 bases fitting TRBD1. Trimming took 5 bases from V and 6 from J; bases not matched to a gene: 8. The CDR3 is 13 amino acids. Germline assignment: CDR1 SQVTM and CDR2 ANQGSEA. This chain's CDR3 is CSVIDRGSQTQYF. CDR3 DNA sequence: TGCAGCGTTATTGACAGGGGCTCTCAGACCCAGTACTTC.

DNA for the CDR3: TGTGCCAGCAGCCACTCCCCAAATTTCCGGGCTAGCACAGATACGCAGTATTTT. It codes for CASSHSPNFRASTDTQYF. The J gene is TRBJ2-3, the V gene TRBV7-6, with D uncertain. Trimming left V 5 bases short and J 0 bases short, with 21 bases between. Germline V gives CDR1 SGHVS, CDR2 FNYEAQ. This CDR3 contains 18 residues. Complete variable domain (other parts from reference TRBV7-6 and TRBJ2-3): GAGVSQSPRYKVTKRGQDVALRCDPISGHVSLYWYRQALGQGPEFLTYFNYEAQQDKSGLPNDRFSAERPEGSISTLTIQRTEQRDSAMYRCASSHSPNFRASTDTQYFGPGTRLTVL.

This clonotype was detected many times. V gene TRBV15 combines with J gene TRBJ2-2, with 11 bases lining up with TRBD2. This CDR3 region has 17 residues. V trimming: 3 bases; J trimming: 6 bases; junction bases outside the gene matches: 9. Germline CDR1 and CDR2: LNHNV and YYDKDF (reference sequence). The CDR3 sequence: CATSSPKTSGKAGELFF. The CDR3 coding sequence is TGTGCCACCAGCAGCCCCAAGACTAGCGGGAAGGCCGGGGAGCTGTTTTTT.

J is TRBJ1-3 and V is TRBV29-1, with D possibly being TRBD1 (6 bases). Germline lookup yields CDR1 SQVTM and CDR2 ANQGSEA. The CDR3 is made up of 11 amino acids. Trimming stripped 7 bases from V and 11 bases from J, with 15 bases between. The DNA for the CDR3 is TGCAGCGCCGGGAGGGGGAGCGCCATATATTTT. The encoded protein is CSAGRGSAIYF.

This clonotype showed up many times. CDR3 in DNA: TGTGCCAGCAGCCCTAAATCGCTTCTAGCGGGGGGGCCCGGGGAGCTGTTTTTT. This gives the protein CASSPKSLLAGGPGELFF. The chain employs TRBV7-3 and TRBJ2-2; 12 nucleotides line up with TRBD2. The V segment lost 5 bases and the J segment 6 bases; nucleotides outside the gene matches: 13. The V gene's germline CDR1 is SGHTA and CDR2 FQGTGA. The CDR3 loop spans 18 amino acids.

This clonotype was recorded many times. V and J are TRBV6-1 and TRBJ2-1, with TRBD2 as a possible D gene (5 bases). There are 12 residues in the CDR3. The germline CDR1 and CDR2 sequences are MNHNS and SASEGT. Between the trimmed V and J ends, which lost 4 bases and 12 bases, there was a span of 13 bases. CDR3 sequence: CASSVAGVPQFF. CDR3 nucleotides: TGTGCCAGCAGTGTCGCGGGTGTGCCGCAGTTCTTC.

This clonotype appeared many times. The chain couples TRBV7-2 to TRBJ2-7; no clear D. Trimming removed 7 bases from V and 3 bases from J, with 19 bases in between. Germline CDR1 and CDR2: SGHTA and FQGNSA. The CDR3 spans 15 residues. This CDR3 reads CASTKSWSGIYEQYF. The CDR3 DNA follows: TGTGCCAGCACCAAAAGTTGGTCGGGTATCTACGAGCAGTACTTC.

This clonotype showed up many times. V is TRBV6-1 and J is TRBJ2-2; D remains ambiguous. Germline V gene lookup returns CDR1 MNHNS and CDR2 SASEGT. With 2 bases removed from V and 5 bases from J, the gap between germline ends came to 6 bases. The CDR3 is made up of 13 amino acids. The CDR3 DNA follows: TGTGCCAGCAGTGAAATCCGTACCGGGGAGCTGTTTTTT. Amino acid sequence: CASSEIRTGELFF.

This clonotype has a count of ten or more. The germline gene is not matched at one end of the junction; a read error may be the cause. CDR3 in amino acids: CASSSYSVPYNEQFF. Written as DNA, the CDR3 is TGTGCTAGCAGCTCCTATAGCGTCCCATACAATGAGCAGTTCTTC. The V call is TRBV7-7, the J call TRBJ2-1, with D tentatively TRBD2 (5 bases). Germline V CDR1 and CDR2: SSHAT, FNYEAQ (reference sequence). CDR3 length equals 15 residues.

This clonotype occurred many times. This chain uses TRBV28 with TRBJ2-3; 9 bases agree with TRBD1. V gave up 4 bases and J gave up 0 bases; unmatched junction bases: 2. The germline V gene has CDR1 MDHEN and CDR2 SYDVKM. The CDR3 is 15 residues long. This CDR3 reads CASSSGQGSTDTQYF. In nucleotides, the CDR3 is TGTGCCAGCAGTTCGGGACAGGGAAGCACAGATACGCAGTATTTT.

This clonotype was seen at least ten times. The chain joins TRBV12-3 or TRBV12-4 to TRBJ1-2; tentatively, D is TRBD1 (5 bases). The CDR3 is made up of 13 amino acids. V gave up 6 bases and J gave up 8 bases, with 16 bases separating them. CDR3 amino acids: CASRTGTLSGYTF. The CDR3 DNA reads as TGTGCCAGCAGAACCGGGACCCTTTCGGGCTACACCTTC.

This clonotype showed up many times. The V and J genes are TRBV7-9 and TRBJ2-1; 9 nucleotides line up with TRBD2. V was clipped by 2 bases and J by 9 bases; unmatched bases: 14. The length of the CDR3 is 17 residues. The V gene's germline CDR1 is SEHNR and CDR2 FQNEAQ (reference sequence). The CDR3 loop reads CASSLSEWGRGGPEQFF. The CDR3 DNA is TGTGCCAGCAGCTTATCTGAATGGGGGCGGGGGGGCCCTGAGCAGTTCTTC.

This clonotype occurred many times. This chain joins TRBV7-2 and TRBJ2-3; D is unclear. This CDR3 comprises 14 residues. Trimming left V 1 base short and J 5 bases short, with 10 bases between. Per the germline V gene, CDR1 is SGHTA and CDR2 is FQGNSA. CDR3 nucleotides: TGTGCCAGCAGCTTAGTGGCTAACCTAGATACGCAGTATTTT. Protein sequence: CASSLVANLDTQYF.

This clonotype appeared many times. The chain combines TRBV12-3 or TRBV12-4 with TRBJ2-7, with D perhaps given as TRBD1 or TRBD2 (6 bases each). The CDR3 sequence is 16 residues long. The V end was cut by 1 base, the J end by 2 bases, with 15 bases between. The CDR3 coding sequence is TGTGCCAGCAGTTTAGGGAGGGGGATATCCCCCTACGAGCAGTACTTC. It encodes CASSLGRGISPYEQYF.

This clonotype has a count of ten or more. This chain connects TRBV15 to TRBJ2-1; 11 bases are shared with TRBD1. The germline gives CDR1 LNHNV, CDR2 YYDKDF (reference sequence). The CDR3 runs to 15 residues. J lost 10 bases, V lost 6 bases, and 11 bases had no gene match. The CDR3 region is CATSALDRGRREQFF. As DNA, the CDR3 is TGTGCCACCAGTGCGCTGGACAGGGGGCGCAGGGAGCAGTTCTTC.

At least ten counts were recorded for this clonotype. The V call is TRBV29-1, the J call TRBJ2-7; D is uncertain. This CDR3 spans 15 amino acids. The germline V gene has CDR1 SQVTM and CDR2 ANQGSEA. The V end lost 5 bases, the J end lost 3 bases, and 20 bases lay between the germline ends. As DNA, the CDR3 is TGCAGCGTTCTTGGTCCTGGGTTCTCAAACTACGAGCAGTACTTC. The encoded protein is CSVLGPGFSNYEQYF.

The chain carries TRBV28 and TRBJ2-5; maybe TRBD2 (7 bases). Germline CDR1 reads MDHEN; CDR2 reads SYDVKM. The CDR3 extends over 18 amino acids. Trimming left V 6 bases short and J 0 bases short, with 23 bases between. Here the CDR3 DNA reads TGTGCCAGCAGCCGCGGGACTACCCAGGGGAGGTACCAAGAGACCCAGTACTTC. Translated: CASSRGTTQGRYQETQYF. The full variable domain, in which reference TRBV28 and TRBJ2-5 provide the parts outside the CDR3, is DVKVTQSSRYLVKRTGEKVFLECVQDMDHENMFWYRQDPGLGLRLIYFSYDVKMKEKGDIPEGYSVSREKKERFSLILESASTNQTSMYLCASSRGTTQGRYQETQYFGPGTRLLVL.

The table lists this clonotype with many counts. This chain uses TRBV4-2 with TRBJ1-2, with 11 bases matching TRBD1. The CDR3 loop spans 16 amino acids. Germline assignment: CDR1 LGHNA and CDR2 YNFKEQ. Trimming cost V 1 base and J 3 bases; bases outside gene matches: 4. The CDR3, as DNA: TGTGCCAGCAGCCAAGTCGGACAGGGGGCCTACTATGGCTACACCTTC. It yields the protein CASSQVGQGAYYGYTF.

The chain has TRBV20-1 and TRBJ2-7; D is unresolved. CDR1 and CDR2 from the germline V gene are DFQATT and SNEGSKA (reference sequence). The length of the CDR3 is 15 residues. The germline V and J ends were trimmed by 1 base and 3 bases, with 16 bases remaining between them. The CDR3 here is CSARAVAALVYEQYF. The CDR3 bases are TGCAGTGCTAGAGCAGTCGCGGCCCTAGTCTACGAGCAGTACTTC.

A note on this clonotype: A read error may account for a junction end that differs from germline. The chain is built from TRBV3-1 and TRBJ2-7; weak D call: TRBD2 (6 bases). Germline CDR1 is LGHDT and CDR2 is YNNKEL (reference sequence). The CDR3 has 16 amino acids. The CDR3 sequence is CLLRQDLERASYEQYF. The CDR3 region has the DNA TGCCTCCTCCGCCAAGATCTCGAGCGGGCCTCCTACGAGCAGTACTTC.

A remark on this clonotype: It may be a read error: a sequence one base away is much more abundant. The V and J genes are TRBV15 and TRBJ2-1; 8 nucleotides line up with TRBD2. CDR3 length: 18 residues. Germline V gene lookup returns CDR1 LNHNV and CDR2 YYDKDF (reference sequence). Trimming at V came to 0 bases and at J to 12 bases, leaving 19 bases not matched to a gene. This chain's CDR3 is CATSRDRHSGAPFFMQFF. CDR3 DNA: TGTGCCACCAGCAGAGATCGGCATAGCGGGGCACCATTTTTTATGCAGTTCTTC.

The table lists this clonotype with many counts. The rearrangement uses TRBV6-1 and TRBJ2-3; possibly TRBD1 for D (6 bases). The CDR3 length is 14 residues. Trimming shortened V by 5 bases and J by 3 bases, and 12 bases separated the two germline ends. Germline lookup yields CDR1 MNHNS and CDR2 SASEGT. CDR3 sequence (DNA): TGTGCCAGCAGTCCCACTACAGGGACAGATACGCAGTATTTT. This translates into CASSPTTGTDTQYF.

This clonotype showed up just once. One end of the junction fails to match germline, which may point to a read error. The chain employs TRBV28 and TRBJ2-7; D is ambiguous. Germline CDR1 reads MDHEN; CDR2 reads SYDVKM. The CDR3 length is 17 residues. The CDR3 here is CARSSSWLRESEDEQYF. As DNA, the CDR3 is TGTGCCCGCAGTTCCTCATGGCTGCGAGAATCTGAAGACGAGCAGTACTTC.

At least ten counts were recorded for this clonotype. V is TRBV29-1 and J is TRBJ1-4; D is undetermined. Trimming pared 7 bases from V and 4 bases from J, leaving 10 bases between. Germline assignment: CDR1 SQVTM and CDR2 ANQGSEA. The CDR3 extends over 12 amino acids. The CDR3 DNA reads as TGCAGCGCTGGCGGGAGTAATGAAAAACTGTTTTTT. This encodes CSAGGSNEKLFF.

The genes are TRBV4-2 and TRBJ2-5; the match to TRBD2 covers 14 bases. The trim removed 0 bases at V and 0 bases at J, leaving 12 bases unmatched. The CDR3 length is 21 residues. Germline CDR1 and CDR2: LGHNA and YNFKEQ. The CDR3 loop reads CASSQDTADWTSGGNQETQYF. CDR3 in DNA: TGTGCCAGCAGCCAAGATACTGCCGATTGGACTAGCGGGGGGAACCAAGAGACCCAGTACTTC.

There are many counts of this clonotype. V is TRBV20-1 and J is TRBJ1-5; D gene unclear. CDR3 length: 12 residues. The V and J ends lost 5 bases and 4 bases respectively, with 9 bases between them. Germline CDR1 reads DFQATT; CDR2 reads SNEGSKA (reference sequence). CDR3 sequence reads: CSAGTLNQPQHF. In nucleotides, the CDR3 is TGCAGTGCTGGCACCCTGAATCAGCCCCAGCATTTT.

This clonotype was found many times. The chain is built from TRBV6-5 and TRBJ2-1; 11 bases line up with TRBD1. Trimming cost V 5 bases and J 6 bases; bases outside gene matches: 9. Germline loops: CDR1 MNHEY, CDR2 SVGAGI. This CDR3 spans 16 amino acids. The CDR3 sequence: CASSHHGGTGGNEQFF. The CDR3 nucleotides read TGTGCCAGCAGTCACCATGGAGGGACAGGGGGCAATGAGCAGTTCTTC.

This clonotype came up many times. The V and J genes are TRBV5-1 and TRBJ1-4; D is possibly TRBD1 (5 bases). The CDR3 covers 15 residues. The germline gives CDR1 SGHRS, CDR2 YFSETQ. Trimming shortened V by 0 bases and J by 4 bases, and 10 bases separated the two germline ends. The CDR3 here is CASSLGGRDNEKLFF. The CDR3, as DNA: TGCGCCAGCAGCTTGGGGGGCCGAGATAATGAAAAACTGTTTTTT.

In its sample, this clonotype was seen many times. This chain uses TRBV18 with TRBJ2-7; 9 positions match TRBD2. This CDR3 is built from 17 residues. The V gene end was trimmed by 3 bases and the J gene end by 8 bases; junction bases not matched to a gene: 17. Germline CDR1 reads KGHSH; CDR2 reads LQKENI. The CDR3 bases are TGTGCCAGCTCACCGGGGCTCTCGCGGGAGGGCCTTCCCAAGCAGTACTTC. Translating it yields CASSPGLSREGLPKQYF.

This clonotype has at least ten counts. V and J are TRBV12-3 or TRBV12-4 and TRBJ1-6; 9 bases line up with TRBD1. J gave up 10 bases and V 2 bases, and 6 bases lay outside the gene matches. This CDR3 has 15 amino acids. The DNA for the CDR3 is TGTGCCAGCAGTTTACTGGGACAGGGTTTGTCACCCCTCCACTTT. Protein sequence: CASSLLGQGLSPLHF.

This clonotype was recorded at least ten times. This rearrangement joins TRBV4-2 to TRBJ2-1, with 14 bases lining up with TRBD2. The germline V gene has CDR1 LGHNA and CDR2 YNFKEQ. V was pared by 7 bases and J by 7 bases, with 12 bases of the junction left unmatched. The CDR3 extends over 17 amino acids. The CDR3 loop is CASTRLAGGPWRNEQFF. In nucleotides, the CDR3 is TGTGCCAGCACCCGACTAGCGGGGGGGCCGTGGAGGAATGAGCAGTTCTTC.

This clonotype was detected ten times or more. CDR3 amino acids: CASSSSRTLGVGNEQFF. The CDR3 region has the DNA TGTGCCAGCAGTTCCTCCAGGACTCTTGGGGTTGGTAATGAGCAGTTCTTC. V is TRBV6-5 and J is TRBJ2-1; tentatively, D is TRBD2 (5 bases). The CDR3 spans 17 residues. The germline V gene has CDR1 MNHEY and CDR2 SVGAGI. Trimming left V 4 bases short and J 7 bases short, with 23 bases between.